These 16 T cell receptor beta chains were all obtained from the same sample, sequenced in a study of tumor-infiltrating lymphocytes in localized non-small cell lung cancer. Method: immunoSEQ multiplex PCR; TCRdb's copy keeps in-frame clones and lacks some. The profile shows 10,000 to 15,000 clones, approximately 84% of them singletons. Material for sequencing was lung tumor tissue. The origin of the receptors is a human donor with non-small cell lung cancer.

The chain joins TRBV5-1 to TRBJ2-2; TRBD1 might be the D (5 bases). Germline CDR1 and CDR2: SGHRS and YFSETQ. The CDR3 length is 17 residues. V was shortened by 0 bases and J by 0 bases, with 12 bases between the two germline ends. CDR3 bases: TGCGCCAGCAGCTTGGAGTCAGCCAGGGCGAACACCGGGGAGCTGTTTTTT. Its translation: CASSLESARANTGELFF.

The chain is built from TRBV28 and TRBJ1-5; 9 bases fit TRBD1. The CDR3 covers 15 residues. The germline V gene encodes CDR1 MDHEN and CDR2 SYDVKM. V gave up 5 bases and J gave up 0 bases; unmatched junction bases: 2. In DNA form, the CDR3 reads TGTGCCAGCAGTGACAGGGGGTATAGCAATCAGCCCCAGCATTTT. It is translated as CASSDRGYSNQPQHF.

Judged by abundance, this clone is medium-sized (0.01 to 0.1%). This chain uses TRBV7-2 with TRBJ2-7; TRBD2 might be the D (6 bases). With 6 bases removed from V and 0 bases from J, the gap between germline ends came to 12 bases. Germline loops: CDR1 SGHTA, CDR2 FQGNSA. This CDR3 is built from 14 residues. The CDR3 DNA sequence: TGTGCCAGCAGACCTAGCGCGGGCTCCTACGAGCAGTACTTC. Translated: CASRPSAGSYEQYF.

This clone was found a few times. The chain employs TRBV15 and TRBJ2-7; D could derive from TRBD1 or TRBD2 (6 bases each). Germline values: CDR1 LNHNV, CDR2 YYDKDF (reference sequence). The CDR3 has 14 residues. The ends were cut back, 1 base at V and 6 bases at J, with 13 bases in the middle. The chain's CDR3 is CATSRGGARVEQYF. The CDR3 region has the DNA TGTGCCACCAGCAGAGGGGGGGCCAGAGTCGAGCAGTACTTC.

V is TRBV16 and J is TRBJ1-5; possible D gene TRBD1, 6 bases. The CDR3 has 13 amino acids. The germline V gene has CDR1 KGHSY and CDR2 FQNENV. V gave up 4 bases and J gave up 7 bases, with 11 bases separating them. CDR3 bases: TGTGCCAGCAGCCTGGACAGTGAACAGCCCCAGCATTTT. Translation gives CASSLDSEQPQHF. The entire variable domain, with the rest obtained from reference TRBV16 and TRBJ1-5, is as follows: GEEVAQTPKHLVRGEGQKAKLYCAPIKGHSYVFWYQQVLKNEFKFLISFQNENVFDETGMPKERFSAKCLPNSPCSLEIQATKLEDSAVYFCASSLDSEQPQHFGDGTRLSIL.

The V gene is TRBV5-5, the J gene TRBJ2-1; 9 bases line up with TRBD1. CDR3 length equals 15 residues. Germline CDR1 and CDR2: SGHKS and YYEKEE (reference sequence). With 0 bases clipped from V and 3 bases from J, the junction kept 1 base outside the gene matches. The CDR3 reads CASSLVGQGYNEQFF. The DNA of the CDR3 is TGTGCCAGCAGCTTGGTGGGACAGGGCTACAATGAGCAGTTCTTC. The full variable domain, its missing parts supplied by reference TRBV5-5 and TRBJ2-1, is DAGVTQSPTHLIKTRGQQVTLRCSPISGHKSVSWYQQVLGQGPQFIFQYYEKEERGRGNFPDRFSARQFPNYSSELNVNALLLGDSALYLCASSLVGQGYNEQFFGPGTRLTVL.

The chain uses TRBV5-1 and TRBJ2-2; TRBD1 aligns across 8 bases. CDR1 and CDR2 (germline): SGHRS, YFSETQ. The CDR3 is 16 amino acids. Trimming at V came to 3 bases and at J to 5 bases, leaving 9 bases not matched to a gene. The DNA of the CDR3 is TGCGCCAGCAGCTATGGACAGGGTTTTCTTACCGGGGAGCTGTTTTTT. It yields the protein CASSYGQGFLTGELFF.

The chain joins TRBV7-2 to TRBJ2-3, with D perhaps matching TRBD1 (7 bases). Germline V gene data show CDR1 as SGHTA and CDR2 as FQGNSA. The V gene lost 3 bases and the J gene lost 6 bases, with 16 bases spanning the gap. The CDR3 covers 15 residues. The CDR3 here is CASSLEGAQWDTQYF. The CDR3, as DNA: TGTGCCAGCAGCTTGGAGGGGGCCCAGTGGGATACGCAGTATTTT.

This sequence joins TRBV19 and TRBJ1-2; D gene uncertain. In germline, CDR1 is LNHDA, CDR2 SQIVND (reference sequence). This CDR3 spans 11 amino acids. Trimming stripped 3 bases from V and 8 bases from J, with 7 bases between. The CDR3 protein is CASSINDGYTF. The CDR3 bases are TGTGCCAGTAGTATTAACGACGGCTACACCTTC. The complete variable domain, with remaining parts taken from reference TRBV19 and TRBJ1-2, reads DGGITQSPKYLFRKEGQNVTLSCEQNLNHDAMYWYRQDPGQGLRLIYYSQIVNDFQKGDIAEGYSVSREKKESFPLTVTSAQKNPTAFYLCASSINDGYTFGSGTRLTVV.

The chain uses TRBV9 and TRBJ1-6, with TRBD1 matching 7 bases. Trimming at V came to 7 bases and at J to 4 bases, leaving 11 bases not matched to a gene. Germline CDR1 reads SGDLS; CDR2 reads YYNGEE. This CDR3 spans 16 amino acids. The CDR3 loop is CASSPGRGQYNSPLHF. The DNA of the CDR3 is TGTGCCAGCTCCCCGGGCCGGGGACAGTATAATTCACCCCTCCACTTT.

This clone was seen only a few times. This chain uses TRBV9 with TRBJ1-2; D might be TRBD1 (5 bases). Between the trimmed V and J ends, which lost 3 bases and 8 bases, there was a span of 20 bases. This CDR3 is 15 amino acids long. Germline V gives CDR1 SGDLS, CDR2 YYNGEE. The CDR3 sequence is CASSASSGTLEGYTF. The CDR3 DNA reads as TGTGCCAGCAGCGCCTCATCCGGGACCCTGGAGGGCTACACCTTC.

V gene TRBV2 combines with J gene TRBJ1-3; D possibly corresponds to TRBD1 (6 bases). CDR1 and CDR2 (germline): SNHLY, FYNNEI. This CDR3 comprises 13 residues. Trimming left V 6 bases short and J 4 bases short, with 10 bases between. CDR3 sequence: CASSTGPGNTIYF. The CDR3 DNA reads TGTGCCAGCAGCACAGGGCCCGGAAACACCATATATTTT.

The V and J genes are TRBV19 and TRBJ1-1; D gene ambiguous. Trimming stripped 7 bases from V and 1 base from J, with 13 bases between. The germline gives CDR1 LNHDA, CDR2 SQIVND (reference sequence). The CDR3 totals 14 residues. The CDR3 sequence is CASKTYRPNTEAFF. The CDR3, as DNA: TGTGCCAGTAAAACATACCGCCCGAACACTGAAGCTTTCTTT.

This chain uses TRBV4-1 with TRBJ2-2; a possible D gene is TRBD2 (6 bases). This CDR3 comprises 17 residues. Germline V CDR1 and CDR2: MGHRA, YSYEKL. V lost 5 bases, J lost 0 bases, and 16 bases lay in between. The CDR3 DNA reads as TGCGCCAGCAGCGTCCGACTAGGCCAGGCGAACACCGGGGAGCTGTTTTTT. Its translation: CASSVRLGQANTGELFF.

This clone was seen a few times. This rearrangement joins TRBV14 to TRBJ1-2; D perhaps matches TRBD1 (5 bases). V lost 0 bases, J lost 4 bases, and 18 bases lay in between. Germline CDR1 is SGHDN and CDR2 is FVKESK. This CDR3 has 17 residues. The CDR3 DNA reads TGTGCCAGCAGCCAAGATTTTTTGACGGGGCCTCTCTATGGCTACACCTTC. Translating gives CASSQDFLTGPLYGYTF.

The V and J genes are TRBV7-2 and TRBJ2-7; the D gene is possibly TRBD1 (5 bases). V was shortened by 4 bases and J by 1 base, with 17 bases between the two germline ends. CDR1 is SGHTA and CDR2 is FQGNSA in the germline V gene. The CDR3 covers 16 residues. CDR3 DNA: TGTGCCAGCAGCTCCTCGTCACTCGACAGTTCCTACGAGCAGTACTTC. This codes for CASSSSSLDSSYEQYF. Combining the CDR3 with reference TRBV7-2 and TRBJ2-7 gives the whole variable domain GAGVSQSPSNKVTEKGKDVELRCDPISGHTALYWYRQSLGQGLEFLIYFQGNSAPDKSGLPSDRFSAERTGGSVSTLTIQRTQQEDSAVYLCASSSSSLDSSYEQYFGPGTRLTVT.